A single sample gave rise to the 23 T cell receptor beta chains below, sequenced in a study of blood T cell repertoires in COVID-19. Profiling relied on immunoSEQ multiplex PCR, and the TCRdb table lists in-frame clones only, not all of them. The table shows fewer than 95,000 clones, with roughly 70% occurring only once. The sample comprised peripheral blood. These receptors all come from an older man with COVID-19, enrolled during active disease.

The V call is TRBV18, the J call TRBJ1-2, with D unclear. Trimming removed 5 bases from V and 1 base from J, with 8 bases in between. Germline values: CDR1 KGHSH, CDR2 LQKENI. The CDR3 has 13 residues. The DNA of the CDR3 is TGTGCCAGCTCATCCGACATTAACTATGGCTACACCTTC. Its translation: CASSSDINYGYTF.

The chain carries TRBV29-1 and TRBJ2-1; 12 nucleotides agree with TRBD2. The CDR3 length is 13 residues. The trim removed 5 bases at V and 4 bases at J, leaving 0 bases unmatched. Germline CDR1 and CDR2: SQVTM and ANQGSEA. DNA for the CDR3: TGCAGCGTTACTAGCGGGAGGTACAATGAGCAGTTCTTC. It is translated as CSVTSGRYNEQFF.

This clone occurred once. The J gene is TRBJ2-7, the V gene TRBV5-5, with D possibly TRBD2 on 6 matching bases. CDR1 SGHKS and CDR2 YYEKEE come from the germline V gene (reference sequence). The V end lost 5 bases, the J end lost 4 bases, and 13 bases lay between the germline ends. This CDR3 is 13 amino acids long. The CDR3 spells CASSWDWSYEQYF. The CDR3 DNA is TGTGCCAGCAGTTGGGACTGGAGTTACGAGCAGTACTTC. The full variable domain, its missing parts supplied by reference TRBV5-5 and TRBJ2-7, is DAGVTQSPTHLIKTRGQQVTLRCSPISGHKSVSWYQQVLGQGPQFIFQYYEKEERGRGNFPDRFSARQFPNYSSELNVNALLLGDSALYLCASSWDWSYEQYFGPGTRLTVT.

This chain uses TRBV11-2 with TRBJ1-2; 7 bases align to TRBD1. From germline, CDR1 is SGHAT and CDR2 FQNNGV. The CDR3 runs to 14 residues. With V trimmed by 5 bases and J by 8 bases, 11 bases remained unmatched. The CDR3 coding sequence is TGTGCCAGCAGCCGACAGGACAGGACGGGAGGCTACACCTTC. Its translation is CASSRQDRTGGYTF.

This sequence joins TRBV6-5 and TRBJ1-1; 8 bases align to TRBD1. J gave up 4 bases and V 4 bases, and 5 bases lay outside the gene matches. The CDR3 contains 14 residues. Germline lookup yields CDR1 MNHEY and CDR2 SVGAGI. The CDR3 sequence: CASSLDRAGTEAFF. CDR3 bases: TGTGCCAGCAGTTTGGACAGGGCTGGCACTGAAGCTTTCTTT.

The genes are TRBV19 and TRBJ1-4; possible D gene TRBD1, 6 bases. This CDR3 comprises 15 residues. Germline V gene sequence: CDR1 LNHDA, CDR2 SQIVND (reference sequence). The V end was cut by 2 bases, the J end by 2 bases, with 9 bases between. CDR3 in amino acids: CASSITTGTNEKLFF. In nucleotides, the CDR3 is TGTGCCAGTAGTATAACTACAGGGACTAATGAAAAACTGTTTTTT.

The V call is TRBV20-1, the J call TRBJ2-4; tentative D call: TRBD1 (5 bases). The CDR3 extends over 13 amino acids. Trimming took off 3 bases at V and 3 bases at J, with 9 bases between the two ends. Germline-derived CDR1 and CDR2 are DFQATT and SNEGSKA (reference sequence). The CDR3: CSASSGNKNIQYF. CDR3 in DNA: TGCAGTGCTAGTTCAGGGAACAAAAACATTCAGTACTTC.

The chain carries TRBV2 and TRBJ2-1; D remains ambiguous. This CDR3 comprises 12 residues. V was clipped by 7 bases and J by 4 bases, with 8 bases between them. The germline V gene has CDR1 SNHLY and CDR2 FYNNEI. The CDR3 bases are TGTGCCAGCACAAGAGGTTACAATGAGCAGTTCTTC. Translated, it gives CASTRGYNEQFF.

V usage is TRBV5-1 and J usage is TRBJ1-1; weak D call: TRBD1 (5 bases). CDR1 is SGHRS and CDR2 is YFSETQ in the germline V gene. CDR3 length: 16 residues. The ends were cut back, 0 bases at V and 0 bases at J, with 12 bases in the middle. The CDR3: CASSLDLGGVNTEAFF. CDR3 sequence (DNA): TGCGCCAGCAGCTTGGATCTTGGGGGGGTGAACACTGAAGCTTTCTTT.

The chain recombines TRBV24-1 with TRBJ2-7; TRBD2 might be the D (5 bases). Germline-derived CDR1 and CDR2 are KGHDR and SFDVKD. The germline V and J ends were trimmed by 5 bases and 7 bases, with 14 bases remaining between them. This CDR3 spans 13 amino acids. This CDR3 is CATSGPPSGEQYF. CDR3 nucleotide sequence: TGTGCCACCAGTGGGCCCCCCTCGGGGGAGCAGTACTTC.

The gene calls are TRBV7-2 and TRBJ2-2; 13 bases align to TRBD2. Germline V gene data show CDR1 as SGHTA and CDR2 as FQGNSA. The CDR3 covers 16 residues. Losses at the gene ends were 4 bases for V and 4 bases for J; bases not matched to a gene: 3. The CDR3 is CASSWTSGSITGELFF. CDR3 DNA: TGTGCCAGCAGCTGGACTAGCGGGAGTATCACCGGGGAGCTGTTTTTT.

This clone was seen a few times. CDR3 DNA: TGTGCCAGCAGCGCCACAGGCTACGAGCAGTACTTC. This codes for CASSATGYEQYF. The chain has TRBV7-9 and TRBJ2-7, with D possibly being TRBD1 (5 bases). V gave up 5 bases and J gave up 3 bases, with 8 bases separating them. Germline lookup yields CDR1 SEHNR and CDR2 FQNEAQ (reference sequence). The CDR3 is 12 amino acids. The full variable domain, its missing parts supplied by reference TRBV7-9 and TRBJ2-7, is DTGVSQNPRHKITKRGQNVTFRCDPISEHNRLYWYRQTLGQGPEFLTYFQNEAQLEKSRLLSDRFSAERPKGSFSTLEIQRTEQGDSAMYLCASSATGYEQYFGPGTRLTVT.

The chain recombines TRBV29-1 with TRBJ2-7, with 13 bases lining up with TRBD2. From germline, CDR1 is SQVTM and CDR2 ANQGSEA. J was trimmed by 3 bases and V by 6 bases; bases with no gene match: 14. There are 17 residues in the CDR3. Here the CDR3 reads CSVDGLAGAGRGYEQYF. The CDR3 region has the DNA TGCAGCGTCGATGGACTAGCGGGAGCTGGTCGAGGCTACGAGCAGTACTTC.

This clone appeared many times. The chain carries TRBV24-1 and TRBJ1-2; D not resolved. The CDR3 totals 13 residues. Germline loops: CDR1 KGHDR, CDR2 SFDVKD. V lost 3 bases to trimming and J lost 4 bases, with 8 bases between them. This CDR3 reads CATSDRSGYGYTF. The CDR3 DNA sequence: TGTGCCACCAGTGATCGGAGCGGCTATGGCTACACCTTC.

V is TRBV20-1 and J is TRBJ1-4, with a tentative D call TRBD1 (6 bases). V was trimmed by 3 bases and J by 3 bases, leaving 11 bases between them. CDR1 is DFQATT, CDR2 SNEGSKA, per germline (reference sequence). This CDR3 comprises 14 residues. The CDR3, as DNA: TGCAGTGCTAGTTTGGGGGCAGCTAATGAAAAACTGTTTTTT. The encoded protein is CSASLGAANEKLFF.

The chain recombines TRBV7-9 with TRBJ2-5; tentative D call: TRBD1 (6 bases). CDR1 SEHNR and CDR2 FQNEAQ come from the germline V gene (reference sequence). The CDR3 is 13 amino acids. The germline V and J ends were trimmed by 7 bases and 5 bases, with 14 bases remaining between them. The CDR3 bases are TGTGCCAGCACCATAACAGGGTTTGAGACCCAGTACTTC. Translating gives CASTITGFETQYF.

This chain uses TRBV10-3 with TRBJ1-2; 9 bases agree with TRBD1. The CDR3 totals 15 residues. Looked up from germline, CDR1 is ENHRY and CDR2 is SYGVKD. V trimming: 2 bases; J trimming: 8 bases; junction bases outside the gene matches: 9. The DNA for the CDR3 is TGTGCCATCAGTGAGGGGGAACAGGGGGCATGGGGCTACACCTTC. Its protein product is CAISEGEQGAWGYTF.

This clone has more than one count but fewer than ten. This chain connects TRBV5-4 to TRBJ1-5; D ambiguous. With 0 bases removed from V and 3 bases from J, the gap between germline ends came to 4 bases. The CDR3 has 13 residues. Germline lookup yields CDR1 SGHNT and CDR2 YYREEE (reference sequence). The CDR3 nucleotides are TGTGCCAGCAGCTTGGACAACAATCAGCCCCAGCATTTT. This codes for CASSLDNNQPQHF.

For the CDR3, the DNA is TGTGCCAGCAGTTTATCGATCGAGGGGGACACTGAAGCTTTCTTT. This encodes CASSLSIEGDTEAFF. V is TRBV27 and J is TRBJ1-1, with a tentative D call TRBD1 (6 bases). Trimming stripped 0 bases from V and 3 bases from J, with 11 bases between. Looked up from germline, CDR1 is MNHEY and CDR2 is SMNVEV (reference sequence). CDR3 length: 15 amino acids.

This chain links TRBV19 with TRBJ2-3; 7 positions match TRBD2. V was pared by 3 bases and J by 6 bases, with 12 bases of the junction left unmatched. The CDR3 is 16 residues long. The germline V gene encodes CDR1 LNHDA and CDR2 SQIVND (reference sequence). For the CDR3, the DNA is TGTGCCAGTAGTATTAGGGGAGGAGCGGGACCGGATACGCAGTATTTT. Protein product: CASSIRGGAGPDTQYF.

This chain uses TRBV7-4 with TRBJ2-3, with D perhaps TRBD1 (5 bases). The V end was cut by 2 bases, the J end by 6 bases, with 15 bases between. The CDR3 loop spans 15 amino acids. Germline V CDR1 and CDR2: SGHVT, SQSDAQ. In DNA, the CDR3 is TGTGCCAGCAGCTTACGGAAGACCCAGGGCGATACGCAGTATTTT. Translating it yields CASSLRKTQGDTQYF.

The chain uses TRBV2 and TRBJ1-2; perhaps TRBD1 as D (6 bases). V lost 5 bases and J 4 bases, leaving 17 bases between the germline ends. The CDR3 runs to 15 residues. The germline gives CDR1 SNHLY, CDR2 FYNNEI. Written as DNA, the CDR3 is TGTGCCAGCAGTCTACAGGGTGGCCTATCCTATGGCTACACCTTC. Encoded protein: CASSLQGGLSYGYTF. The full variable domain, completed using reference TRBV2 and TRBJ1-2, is EPEVTQTPSHQVTQMGQEVILRCVPISNHLYFYWYRQILGQKVEFLVSFYNNEISEKSEIFDDQFSVERPDGSNFTLKIRSTKLEDSAMYFCASSLQGGLSYGYTFGSGTRLTVV.

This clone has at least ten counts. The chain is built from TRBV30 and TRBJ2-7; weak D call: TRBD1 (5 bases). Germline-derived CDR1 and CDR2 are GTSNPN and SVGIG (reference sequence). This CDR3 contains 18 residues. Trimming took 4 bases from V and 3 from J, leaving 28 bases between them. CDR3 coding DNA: TGTGCCTGGAACCCCGGCAGGGCCTGGAACCGTGGCTACTACGAGCAGTACTTC. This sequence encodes CAWNPGRAWNRGYYEQYF.